Sequencing of this T cell receptor (beta chain) was carried out in a study of blood T cell repertoires in COVID-19. V was shortened by 0 bases and J by 3 bases, with 6 bases between the two germline ends. The germline V gene encodes CDR1 KGHSH and CDR2 LQKENI. This CDR3 has 15 amino acids. Under the authors' procedure: Reference gene primer amplification gave estimated nucleated cell counts. Sequencing was performed with immunoSEQ multiplex PCR; in TCRdb, only in-frame clones are kept and a portion is missing. For V, J and clone size, that table is used; D and trimming come from the DNA. Among under 200,000 clones listed, 75% to 85% were seen once. Seattle researchers signed up patients amid active infection and tracked them longitudinally.

The chain recombines TRBV18 with TRBJ1-6, with a weak D call TRBD1 (5 bases). Sequencing was done on a sample of peripheral blood. This receptor was obtained from a woman aged 55-69 years with COVID-19, enrolled during active disease. The CDR3 region has the DNA TGTGCCAGCTCACCACCGACAGACTATAATTCACCCCTCCACTTT. This sequence encodes CASSPPTDYNSPLHF.